The clone carrying this T cell receptor (beta chain) was detected ten times or more. This CDR3 contains 16 residues. The junction had 9 bases not matched to a gene; V was cut back by 5 bases and J by 3 bases. Germline CDR1 and CDR2: SGHDT and YYEEEE. The TCRbeta library incorporated unique molecular identifiers. TCRdb recomputed calls from the PCR reads with MiXCR, one row per CDR3 protein. The sample has some 530,000 distinct CDR3 sequences; around 12% are singletons. This sample is part of a study of T-cell reconstitution after alpha-beta-depleted transplantation in children. V usage is TRBV5-6 and J usage is TRBJ1-5; TRBD1 matches at 9 bases. The starting material was PBMCs from the stem cell graft donor, obtained from the stem cell graft. The sequence came from a human donor who donated a stem cell graft to a child with combined immunodeficiency. The CDR3 coding sequence is TGTGCCAGCAGTTCTAGCCGGGACAGGGCCAATCAGCCCCAGCATTTT. It translates to CASSSSRDRANQPQHF.